Shown below are 27 T cell receptor beta chains from a single sample sequenced in a study of cytomegalovirus exposure and HLA in healthy donors. The PCR had 60 Vbeta and 13 Jbeta primers. Sequenced by immunoSEQ multiplex PCR; TCRdb stores in-frame clones only, minus some. The sample holds about 130,000 clones, approximately 80% seen once. The material sequenced was PBMCs. These receptors were collected from a man aged 25 to 45 in good health and CMV-seropositive.

The chain uses TRBV7-6 and TRBJ2-2; D is perhaps TRBD1 (5 bases). Looked up from germline, CDR1 is SGHVS and CDR2 is FNYEAQ. This CDR3 spans 15 amino acids. Trimming stripped 5 bases from V and 2 bases from J, with 12 bases between. The CDR3 DNA reads as TGTGCCAGCAGCCCCAGGGCGCCTAACACCGGGGAGCTGTTTTTT. Translating gives CASSPRAPNTGELFF.

V is TRBV27 and J is TRBJ2-1; 8 bases map to TRBD1. The CDR3 totals 16 residues. Germline CDR1 is MNHEY and CDR2 is SMNVEV (reference sequence). V gave up 8 bases and J gave up 8 bases; unmatched junction bases: 17. CDR3 DNA: TGTGCCAGCCCTCTTGCGGAAACAGGGGGAAATCATGAGCAGTTCTTC. Protein sequence: CASPLAETGGNHEQFF.

This clone was seen a handful of times. J is TRBJ1-3 and V is TRBV4-1; D is uncertain. CDR3 length: 16 amino acids. The germline CDR1 and CDR2 sequences are MGHRA and YSYEKL. Trimming took 0 bases from V and 0 from J, leaving 9 bases between them. The CDR3: CASSQDRGTSGNTIYF. CDR3 nucleotides: TGCGCCAGCAGCCAAGATCGAGGCACCTCTGGAAACACCATATATTTT.

The J gene is TRBJ1-1, the V gene TRBV9, with TRBD1 matching over 7 bases. Per the germline V gene, CDR1 is SGDLS and CDR2 is YYNGEE. Germline trimming cut 0 bases from V and 0 bases from J; bases unmatched to any gene: 2. The CDR3 is made up of 15 amino acids. Here the CDR3 reads CASSVGTGVNTEAFF. The CDR3 nucleotides are TGTGCCAGCAGCGTAGGTACAGGGGTGAACACTGAAGCTTTCTTT.

This clone was found once. V usage is TRBV5-4 and J usage is TRBJ2-5, with 13 positions matching TRBD2. CDR3 size: 19 residues. CDR1 SGHNT and CDR2 YYREEE come from the germline V gene (reference sequence). Trimming removed 4 bases from V and 2 bases from J; junction bases left unmatched: 14. CDR3 bases: TGTGCCAGCAGCACCGGACTAGCGGGAGAGAGGGGGGAGCAAGAGACCCAGTACTTC. This gives the protein CASSTGLAGERGEQETQYF.

The chain carries TRBV5-1 and TRBJ2-5; 8 bases match TRBD2. Germline lookup yields CDR1 SGHRS and CDR2 YFSETQ. CDR3 length: 16 amino acids. V shed 0 bases, J shed 1 base, and the junction held 5 bases outside the gene matches. The CDR3 sequence: CASSLVGLAGQETQYF. In DNA form, the CDR3 reads TGCGCCAGCAGCTTGGTTGGACTAGCAGGCCAAGAGACCCAGTACTTC.

The V and J genes are TRBV19 and TRBJ1-5; the match to TRBD1 covers 9 bases. V lost 8 bases, J lost 4 bases, and 6 bases stayed unmatched. Germline V gene lookup returns CDR1 LNHDA and CDR2 SQIVND (reference sequence). This CDR3 contains 14 residues. The CDR3 sequence: CASRGQGRNQPQHF. As DNA, the CDR3 is TGTGCCAGTCGGGGACAGGGACGGAATCAGCCCCAGCATTTT.

This chain joins TRBV27 and TRBJ2-2; 7 positions match TRBD2. Germline V gives CDR1 MNHEY, CDR2 SMNVEV (reference sequence). This CDR3 has 15 residues. The ends lost 2 bases at V and 5 bases at J; junction bases unmatched: 5. Here the CDR3 reads CASSLAGAGTGELFF. For the CDR3, the DNA is TGTGCCAGCAGTTTAGCGGGAGCGGGAACCGGGGAGCTGTTTTTT.

This rearrangement joins TRBV27 to TRBJ2-3; 8 bases are shared with TRBD2. CDR1 is MNHEY and CDR2 is SMNVEV in the germline V gene (reference sequence). CDR3 length equals 16 residues. Trimming removed 6 bases from V and 4 bases from J; junction bases left unmatched: 12. CDR3 protein: CASSRFAAGVPDTQYF. The CDR3, as DNA: TGTGCCAGCAGCCGGTTTGCAGCGGGAGTCCCAGATACGCAGTATTTT.

This rearrangement joins TRBV15 to TRBJ1-1, with D uncertain. V was cut by 5 bases and J by 0 bases, with 13 bases left in between. This CDR3 has 15 residues. The germline gives CDR1 LNHNV, CDR2 YYDKDF (reference sequence). The CDR3 spells CATSVSRGMNTEAFF. DNA for the CDR3: TGTGCCACCAGCGTCAGTAGAGGGATGAACACTGAAGCTTTCTTT.

J is TRBJ2-1 and V is TRBV27, with TRBD2 identical over 16 bases. The CDR3 runs to 18 residues. The germline CDR1 and CDR2 sequences are MNHEY and SMNVEV (reference sequence). The V and J ends lost 4 bases and 2 bases, in that order; junction bases with no gene match: 5. CDR3 in DNA: TGTGCCAGCAGTTCCGGGACTAGCGGGAGGGCCACCTACAATGAGCAGTTCTTC. Translated: CASSSGTSGRATYNEQFF.

The V gene is TRBV10-3, the J gene TRBJ2-3; TRBD2 matches at 10 bases. The CDR3 length is 17 residues. After removal of 4 bases from V and 0 bases from J, the junction contained 7 bases not matched to a gene. Germline V gives CDR1 ENHRY, CDR2 SYGVKD. In DNA, the CDR3 is TGTGCCATCAGTGGCCCCTGGACTAGCGGTAGCACAGATACGCAGTATTTT. Translation gives CAISGPWTSGSTDTQYF.

The gene calls are TRBV2 and TRBJ2-7, with D perhaps matching TRBD1 (5 bases). Looked up from germline, CDR1 is SNHLY and CDR2 is FYNNEI. The germline V and J ends were trimmed by 6 bases and 2 bases, with 11 bases remaining between them. The CDR3 has 13 amino acids. CDR3: CASRPDSPYEQYF. The CDR3 DNA sequence: TGTGCCAGCAGACCTGACAGCCCCTACGAGCAGTACTTC.

The V gene is TRBV7-9, the J gene TRBJ1-1; D not resolved. CDR3 length: 15 residues. In germline, CDR1 is SEHNR, CDR2 FQNEAQ (reference sequence). Trimming took 0 bases from V and 0 from J, leaving 8 bases between them. This chain's CDR3 is CASSLARAMNTEAFF. The DNA of the CDR3 is TGTGCCAGCAGCTTAGCGAGAGCTATGAACACTGAAGCTTTCTTT.

This clone has only a few counts. V and J are TRBV30 and TRBJ1-2; D is ambiguous. This CDR3 is built from 13 residues. Germline CDR1 is GTSNPN and CDR2 is SVGIG (reference sequence). With 4 bases removed from V and 2 bases from J, the gap between germline ends came to 11 bases. CDR3 region: CAWTYDENYGYTF. In DNA form, the CDR3 reads TGTGCCTGGACCTACGATGAGAACTATGGCTACACCTTC.

The chain joins TRBV7-9 to TRBJ1-2, with D possibly matching TRBD1 (5 bases). Germline V lookup: CDR1 SEHNR, CDR2 FQNEAQ (reference sequence). V shed 3 bases and J shed 1 base, with 9 bases lying between them. CDR3 size: 14 residues. Written as DNA, the CDR3 is TGTGCCAGCAGCTTGTCGACAGTTAACTATGGCTACACCTTC. Translated: CASSLSTVNYGYTF.

The chain joins TRBV30 to TRBJ2-1; 7 bases map to TRBD1. The germline gives CDR1 GTSNPN, CDR2 SVGIG (reference sequence). The V gene end was trimmed by 2 bases and the J gene end by 3 bases; junction bases not matched to a gene: 10. This CDR3 has 16 amino acids. The CDR3 protein is CAWSPRGGAIYNEQFF. In DNA form, the CDR3 reads TGTGCCTGGAGTCCCCGAGGGGGCGCCATCTACAATGAGCAGTTCTTC.

This clone appeared a single time. V gene TRBV7-6 combines with J gene TRBJ1-4, with TRBD1 as a possible D gene (6 bases). The CDR3 consists of 15 residues. V was clipped by 4 bases and J by 3 bases, with 12 bases between them. Germline loops: CDR1 SGHVS, CDR2 FNYEAQ. The CDR3 DNA follows: TGTGCCAGCAGCTCGCAGGGGTCTGCTAATGAAAAACTGTTTTTT. It translates to CASSSQGSANEKLFF.

V is TRBV29-1 and J is TRBJ1-2; D might be TRBD1 (6 bases). This CDR3 comprises 15 residues. V was pared by 0 bases and J by 3 bases, with 14 bases between. Germline V lookup: CDR1 SQVTM, CDR2 ANQGSEA. The CDR3 DNA reads TGCAGCGTTGAAGAGTCCGGGGGGGCGGACTATGGCTACACCTTC. This codes for CSVEESGGADYGYTF.

The rearrangement uses TRBV7-8 and TRBJ2-7; D might be TRBD1 (6 bases). V lost 2 bases to trimming and J lost 1 base, with 12 bases between them. CDR3 length: 15 residues. Germline-derived CDR1 and CDR2 are SGHVS and FQNEAQ. DNA of the CDR3: TGTGCCAGCAGCTTACAGGGGTGGGGGTCCTACGAGCAGTACTTC. Residues: CASSLQGWGSYEQYF.

This clone was counted between two and nine times. The chain employs TRBV9 and TRBJ2-2; 11 bases fit TRBD1. V trimming: 3 bases; J trimming: 7 bases; junction bases outside the gene matches: 5. The germline gives CDR1 SGDLS, CDR2 YYNGEE. The CDR3 runs to 15 residues. The CDR3 DNA follows: TGTGCCAGCAGCGCTGGACAGGGGGCGGTCGGGGAGCTGTTTTTT. Its translation is CASSAGQGAVGELFF.

The chain joins TRBV28 to TRBJ2-7; D ambiguous. This CDR3 contains 14 residues. CDR1 and CDR2 (germline): MDHEN, SYDVKM. Trimming pared 5 bases from V and 3 bases from J, leaving 14 bases between. The CDR3 region is CASSTPDDFYEQYF. The CDR3 DNA is TGTGCCAGCAGTACTCCAGATGACTTCTACGAGCAGTACTTC.

This clone showed up just a few times. The V gene is TRBV4-3, the J gene TRBJ1-5; D is perhaps TRBD1 (5 bases). The CDR3 has 15 amino acids. The V gene's germline CDR1 is LGHNA and CDR2 YSLEER. Trimming took off 4 bases at V and 4 bases at J, with 14 bases between the two ends. The CDR3: CASSLDFTGNQPQHF. The DNA for the CDR3 is TGCGCCAGCAGCCTCGATTTTACAGGTAATCAGCCCCAGCATTTT.

The chain uses TRBV7-2 and TRBJ1-2, with a tentative D call TRBD1 (6 bases). CDR1 and CDR2 from the germline V gene are SGHTA and FQGNSA. The CDR3 is 14 residues long. The V gene lost 5 bases and the J gene lost 0 bases, with 10 bases spanning the gap. The CDR3 loop is CASSRRTANYGYTF. In DNA form, the CDR3 reads TGTGCCAGCAGCAGACGGACAGCTAACTATGGCTACACCTTC.

V and J are TRBV5-6 and TRBJ2-5, with TRBD2 as a possible D gene (5 bases). CDR1 and CDR2 from the germline V gene are SGHDT and YYEEEE. V lost 4 bases to trimming and J lost 2 bases, with 12 bases between them. The CDR3 loop spans 14 amino acids. CDR3: CASSAGLRQETQYF. The CDR3 DNA follows: TGTGCCAGCAGCGCAGGACTTAGACAAGAGACCCAGTACTTC.

The chain employs TRBV6-6 and TRBJ1-2, with D unclear. V dropped 8 bases and J dropped 0 bases, with 7 bases sitting between them. Germline CDR1 reads MNHNY; CDR2 reads SVGAGI (reference sequence). The length of the CDR3 is 12 residues. The CDR3 spells CASGRPNYGYTF. CDR3 nucleotides: TGTGCCAGCGGGAGACCTAACTATGGCTACACCTTC.

The gene calls are TRBV9 and TRBJ2-3; 11 bases match TRBD2. V was clipped by 3 bases and J by 4 bases; unmatched bases: 4. Looked up from germline, CDR1 is SGDLS and CDR2 is YYNGEE. This CDR3 is 15 amino acids long. The CDR3 DNA reads TGTGCCAGCAGCGATAGCGGGAGGGGACCAGATACGCAGTATTTT. Translating gives CASSDSGRGPDTQYF.